The 23 T cell receptor beta chains reported below all come from one sample, sequenced in a study of cytomegalovirus exposure and HLA in healthy donors. The PCR made use of 60 Vbeta and 13 Jbeta primers. This table comes from immunoSEQ multiplex PCR, and its TCRdb copy is limited to in-frame clones, with some not included. The repertoire holds 150,000 to 200,000 clones, roughly 80% seen once, with just under 5% in the top ten. Sequencing used PBMCs. The source is a male donor in good health and CMV-seronegative.

This chain joins TRBV15 and TRBJ2-4, with unresolved D. Germline CDR1 reads LNHNV; CDR2 reads YYDKDF (reference sequence). The CDR3 length is 18 residues. V lost 0 bases, J lost 1 base, and 16 bases lay in between. Written as DNA, the CDR3 is TGTGCCACCAGCAGAGATCAGGAAGGCCATCGTGCCAAAAACATTCAGTACTTC. Translated, it gives CATSRDQEGHRAKNIQYF.

The chain carries TRBV7-2 and TRBJ2-3, with D maybe TRBD1 (6 bases). Germline V CDR1 and CDR2: SGHTA, FQGNSA. This CDR3 is 13 amino acids long. With 2 bases removed from V and 6 bases from J, the gap between germline ends came to 9 bases. The CDR3 sequence is CASSLTGLDTQYF. The DNA for the CDR3 is TGTGCCAGCAGCTTAACAGGGTTGGATACGCAGTATTTT.

This clone is a singleton in its sample. The rearrangement uses TRBV19 and TRBJ1-5; D gene uncertain. Germline-derived CDR1 and CDR2 are LNHDA and SQIVND (reference sequence). This CDR3 has 12 amino acids. Trimming pared 0 bases from V and 7 bases from J, leaving 4 bases between. The CDR3 DNA reads as TGTGCCAGTAGTATAGATCCGCAGCCCCAGCATTTT. Protein: CASSIDPQPQHF.

This sequence joins TRBV6-4 and TRBJ1-6; the match to TRBD1 covers 8 bases. The CDR3 extends over 15 amino acids. Germline values: CDR1 MRHNA, CDR2 SNTAGT. V was clipped by 3 bases and J by 7 bases; unmatched bases: 5. CDR3 DNA: TGTGCCAGCAGTGAATCCTGGACAGGGAATTCACCCCTCCACTTT. It specifies CASSESWTGNSPLHF.

The chain recombines TRBV4-1 with TRBJ2-7; TRBD2 matches 9 bases. This CDR3 comprises 16 residues. Germline CDR1 reads MGHRA; CDR2 reads YSYEKL. The J segment lost 3 bases and the V segment lost 0 bases, leaving 6 bases of the junction unmatched. CDR3 amino acids: CASSQDFSGGRYEQYF. CDR3 nucleotides: TGCGCCAGCAGCCAAGATTTCAGCGGGGGGCGCTACGAGCAGTACTTC.

Here the CDR3 DNA reads TGTGCCAGCTCTCCTCGCCGGACAGGGACCGAGACCCAGTACTTC. Translating it yields CASSPRRTGTETQYF. This chain links TRBV18 with TRBJ2-5; 8 positions agree with TRBD1. V trimming: 6 bases; J trimming: 5 bases; junction bases outside the gene matches: 11. Germline loops: CDR1 KGHSH, CDR2 LQKENI. CDR3 size: 15 residues.

V and J are TRBV19 and TRBJ1-5, with D perhaps matching TRBD1 (5 bases). CDR3 length: 13 amino acids. Trimming removed 7 bases at V and 2 bases at J, with 9 bases between. The V gene's germline CDR1 is LNHDA and CDR2 SQIVND (reference sequence). This CDR3 is CASKPGGNQPQHF. CDR3 in DNA: TGTGCCAGTAAACCGGGGGGCAATCAGCCCCAGCATTTT.

The chain combines TRBV27 with TRBJ2-7; TRBD1 agrees at 8 bases. The CDR3 totals 16 residues. Germline V gene sequence: CDR1 MNHEY, CDR2 SMNVEV (reference sequence). With 2 bases clipped from V and 3 bases from J, the junction kept 9 bases outside the gene matches. CDR3 nucleotide sequence: TGTGCCAGCAGTTTAGTATCAGGACAGGGTTTCTACGAGCAGTACTTC. Translating it yields CASSLVSGQGFYEQYF.

V is TRBV29-1 and J is TRBJ1-3, with a weak D call TRBD1 (6 bases). V gave up 5 bases and J gave up 0 bases, with 8 bases separating them. CDR1 is SQVTM and CDR2 is ANQGSEA in the germline V gene. The CDR3 is made up of 13 amino acids. CDR3 sequence (DNA): TGCAGCGTTTGGACAGCCTCTGGAAACACCATATATTTT. Translation: CSVWTASGNTIYF.

The rearrangement uses TRBV2 and TRBJ1-1, with a tentative D call TRBD1 (6 bases). The germline gives CDR1 SNHLY, CDR2 FYNNEI. Trimming took off 5 bases at V and 3 bases at J, with 13 bases between the two ends. The CDR3 extends over 14 amino acids. CDR3 bases: TGTGCCAGCAGTAAACAGGGACATTACACTGAAGCTTTCTTT. Its protein is CASSKQGHYTEAFF.

The genes are TRBV5-1 and TRBJ2-5; a weak D match, TRBD2 (6 bases). The CDR3 is made up of 14 amino acids. Between the trimmed V and J ends, which lost 0 bases and 9 bases, there was a span of 15 bases. Germline CDR1 SGHRS, CDR2 YFSETQ. CDR3 DNA sequence: TGCGCCAGCAGCTTGGAGGCTAGCGCGGGGCCCCAGTACTTC. This codes for CASSLEASAGPQYF. Based on the CDR3 plus reference TRBV5-1 and TRBJ2-5, the full variable domain is KAGVTQTPRYLIKTRGQQVTLSCSPISGHRSVSWYQQTPGQGLQFLFEYFSETQRNKGNFPGRFSGRQFSNSRSEMNVSTLELGDSALYLCASSLEASAGPQYFGPGTRLLVL.

This clone was observed a few times. The rearrangement uses TRBV11-3 and TRBJ1-3; 8 bases fit TRBD1. CDR3 length: 18 amino acids. Looked up from germline, CDR1 is SGHNT and CDR2 is YENEEA. V shed 1 base, J shed 3 bases, and the junction held 11 bases outside the gene matches. The CDR3: CASSLVTGQGLGGNTIYF. The CDR3 coding sequence is TGTGCCAGCAGCTTAGTTACCGGACAGGGCTTGGGTGGAAACACCATATATTTT.

This clone was detected a few times. The chain combines TRBV6-4 with TRBJ2-1; D is possibly TRBD2 (6 bases). Trimming pared 3 bases from V and 4 bases from J, leaving 16 bases between. The V gene's germline CDR1 is MRHNA and CDR2 SNTAGT. The CDR3 is 16 residues long. The CDR3 spells CASSEDGGIGYNEQFF. CDR3 nucleotides: TGTGCCAGCAGTGAAGATGGGGGGATCGGTTACAATGAGCAGTTCTTC.

The chain carries TRBV7-9 and TRBJ2-7, with TRBD1 matching over 7 bases. Germline V gives CDR1 SEHNR, CDR2 FQNEAQ (reference sequence). The V and J ends lost 0 bases and 5 bases, in that order; junction bases with no gene match: 4. The CDR3 runs 14 residues. CDR3 amino acids: CASSLAQGNHEQYF. CDR3 nucleotides: TGTGCCAGCAGCTTAGCACAGGGGAACCACGAGCAGTACTTC.

This clone was picked up one time. The chain has TRBV11-2 and TRBJ2-7; tentatively, D is TRBD2 (6 bases). CDR3 size: 15 residues. Germline-derived CDR1 and CDR2 are SGHAT and FQNNGV. Trimming left V 1 base short and J 0 bases short, with 10 bases between. The CDR3 bases are TGTGCCAGCAGCTTAGCTGGGCGGGGCTCCTACGAGCAGTACTTC. Protein: CASSLAGRGSYEQYF.

The chain has TRBV6-1 and TRBJ1-5; 9 bases match TRBD1. CDR1 and CDR2 (germline): MNHNS, SASEGT. The CDR3 runs 16 residues. J gave up 6 bases and V 3 bases, and 9 bases lay outside the gene matches. For the CDR3, the DNA is TGTGCCAGCAGTGAGATAGGACAGGGGCCGATTCAGCCCCAGCATTTT. This encodes CASSEIGQGPIQPQHF.

The CDR3 protein is CASSLGLSVETQYF. The CDR3 region has the DNA TGTGCCAGCAGCTTAGGGCTAAGCGTGGAGACCCAGTACTTC. The chain carries TRBV11-3 and TRBJ2-5; D is unclear. The CDR3 spans 14 residues. The germline V gene encodes CDR1 SGHNT and CDR2 YENEEA. V was pared by 1 base and J by 5 bases, with 11 bases between.

The chain links TRBV6-6 to TRBJ1-2; tentative D call: TRBD1 (5 bases). Trimming left V 0 bases short and J 4 bases short, with 9 bases between. The CDR3 is made up of 14 amino acids. Per germline, CDR1 MNHNY and CDR2 SVGAGI (reference sequence). CDR3 sequence: CASSYSQGTYGYTF. Written as DNA, the CDR3 is TGTGCCAGCAGTTACTCGCAGGGAACCTATGGCTACACCTTC.

This clone was seen a single time. The V call is TRBV11-2, the J call TRBJ2-2; D gene uncertain. The CDR3 has 15 amino acids. Trimming pared 6 bases from V and 6 bases from J, leaving 17 bases between. Per the germline V gene, CDR1 is SGHAT and CDR2 is FQNNGV. The DNA for the CDR3 is TGTGCCAGCAGGTTCCTTTCCATTGGAGCCGGGGAGCTGTTTTTT. Translating gives CASRFLSIGAGELFF.

V and J are TRBV11-1 and TRBJ2-1; the match to TRBD2 covers 10 bases. Germline CDR1 reads SGHAT; CDR2 reads FQDESV (reference sequence). V lost 5 bases to trimming and J lost 7 bases; unmatched junction nucleotides: 5. This CDR3 region has 14 residues. CDR3 sequence: CASSERGGWNEQFF. In DNA form, the CDR3 reads TGTGCCAGCAGCGAGCGGGGGGGCTGGAATGAGCAGTTCTTC.

V and J are TRBV7-6 and TRBJ1-3; D is unresolved. The CDR3 has 14 residues. Trimming stripped 2 bases from V and 4 bases from J, with 9 bases between. CDR1 and CDR2 from the germline V gene are SGHVS and FNYEAQ. The CDR3 loop is CASSLQDLGNTIYF. In DNA, the CDR3 is TGTGCCAGCAGCTTACAGGATCTAGGAAACACCATATATTTT.

The chain couples TRBV6-1 to TRBJ1-6, with a weak D call TRBD1 (6 bases). CDR1 MNHNS and CDR2 SASEGT come from the germline V gene. The ends were cut back, 8 bases at V and 7 bases at J, with 15 bases in the middle. This CDR3 region has 14 residues. CDR3 sequence reads: CASHSDSSNSPLHF. CDR3 coding DNA: TGTGCCAGCCACTCGGACAGCTCCAATTCACCCCTCCACTTT.

The chain uses TRBV9 and TRBJ2-7, with 10 bases aligning to TRBD1. V lost 4 bases, J lost 2 bases, and 3 bases stayed unmatched. Per germline, CDR1 SGDLS and CDR2 YYNGEE. The CDR3 totals 14 residues. The CDR3, as DNA: TGTGCCAGCAGCCCGGGGACAGGGGCCTACGAGCAGTACTTC. Translation: CASSPGTGAYEQYF.